This TCR beta chain is drawn from a study of cytomegalovirus exposure and HLA in healthy donors. Study-wide results and caveats: In vitro confirmation showed three CMV-associated chains to be CMV antigen specific.

In the case of this clone: The antigen is not known.

Sequencing was performed with immunoSEQ multiplex PCR; in TCRdb, only in-frame clones are kept and a portion is missing. The repertoire holds some 110,000 clones, with roughly 88% as singletons. The receptor was derived from a young man in good health and CMV-seronegative. Material: PBMCs.

CDR3 sequence (DNA): TGTGCCAGCTCACCGCGCGGGGGGGACGAAGAGACCCAGTACTTC. Translation gives CASSPRGGDEETQYF. The chain combines TRBV18 with TRBJ2-5; 9 bases fit TRBD2. The CDR3 is 15 amino acids. Germline CDR1 is KGHSH and CDR2 is LQKENI. Trimming at V came to 3 bases and at J to 3 bases, leaving 5 bases not matched to a gene.